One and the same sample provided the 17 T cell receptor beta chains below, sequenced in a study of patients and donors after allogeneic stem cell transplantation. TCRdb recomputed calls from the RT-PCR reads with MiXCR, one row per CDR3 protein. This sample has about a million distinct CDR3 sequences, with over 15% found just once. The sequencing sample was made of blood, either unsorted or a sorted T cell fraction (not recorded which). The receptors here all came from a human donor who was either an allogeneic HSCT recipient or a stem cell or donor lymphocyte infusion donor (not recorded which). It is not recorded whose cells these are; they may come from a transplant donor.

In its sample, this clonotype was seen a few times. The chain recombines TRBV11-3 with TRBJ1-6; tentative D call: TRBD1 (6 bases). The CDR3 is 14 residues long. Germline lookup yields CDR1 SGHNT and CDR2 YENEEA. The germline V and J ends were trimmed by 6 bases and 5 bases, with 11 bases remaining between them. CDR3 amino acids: CASSSGTNNSPLHF. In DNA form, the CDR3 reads TGTGCCAGCAGTTCCGGGACAAATAATTCACCCCTCCACTTT. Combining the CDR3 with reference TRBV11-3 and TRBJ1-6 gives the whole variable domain EAGVVQSPRYKIIEKKQPVAFWCNPISGHNTLYWYLQNLGQGPELLIRYENEEAVDDSQLPKDRFSAERLKGVDSTLKIQPAELGDSAVYLCASSSGTNNSPLHFGNGTRLTVT.

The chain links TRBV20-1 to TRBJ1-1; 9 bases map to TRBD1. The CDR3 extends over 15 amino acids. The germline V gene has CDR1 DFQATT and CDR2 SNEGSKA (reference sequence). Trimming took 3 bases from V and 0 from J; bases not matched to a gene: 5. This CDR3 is CSARPGTGMNTEAFF. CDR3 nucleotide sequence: TGCAGTGCTAGGCCCGGGACAGGGATGAACACTGAAGCTTTCTTT.

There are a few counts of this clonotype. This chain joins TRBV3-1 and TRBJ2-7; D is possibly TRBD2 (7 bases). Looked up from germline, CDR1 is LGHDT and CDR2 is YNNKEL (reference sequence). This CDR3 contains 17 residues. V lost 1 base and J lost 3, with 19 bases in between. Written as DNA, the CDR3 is TGTGCCAGCAGCCAAGTGGGGGGGCCAGACTACTACTACGAGCAGTACTTC. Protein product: CASSQVGGPDYYYEQYF.

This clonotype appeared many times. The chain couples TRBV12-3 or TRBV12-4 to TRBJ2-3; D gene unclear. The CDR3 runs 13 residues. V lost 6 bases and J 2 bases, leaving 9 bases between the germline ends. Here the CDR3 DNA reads TGTGCCAGCAGACCCACCCACACAGATACGCAGTATTTT. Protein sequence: CASRPTHTDTQYF.

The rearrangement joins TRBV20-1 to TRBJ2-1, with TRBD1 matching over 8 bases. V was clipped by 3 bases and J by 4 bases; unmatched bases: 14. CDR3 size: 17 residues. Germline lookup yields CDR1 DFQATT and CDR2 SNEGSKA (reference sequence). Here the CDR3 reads CSASRSAGGSRYNEQFF. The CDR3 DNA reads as TGCAGTGCTAGTAGGTCGGCAGGGGGCTCAAGGTACAATGAGCAGTTCTTC.

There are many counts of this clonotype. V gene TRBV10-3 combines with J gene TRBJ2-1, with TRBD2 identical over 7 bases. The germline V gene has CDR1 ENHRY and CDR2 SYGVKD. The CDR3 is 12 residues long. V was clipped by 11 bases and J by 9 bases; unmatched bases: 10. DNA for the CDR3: TGTGCCCTCTCCGCGGGAGATGGTGAGCAGTTCTTC. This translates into CALSAGDGEQFF.

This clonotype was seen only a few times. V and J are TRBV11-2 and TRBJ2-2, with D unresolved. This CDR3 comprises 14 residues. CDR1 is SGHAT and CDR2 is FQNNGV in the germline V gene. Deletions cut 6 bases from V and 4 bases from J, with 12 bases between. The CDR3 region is CASRARQITGELFF. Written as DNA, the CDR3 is TGTGCCAGCAGGGCTCGACAAATCACCGGGGAGCTGTTTTTT.

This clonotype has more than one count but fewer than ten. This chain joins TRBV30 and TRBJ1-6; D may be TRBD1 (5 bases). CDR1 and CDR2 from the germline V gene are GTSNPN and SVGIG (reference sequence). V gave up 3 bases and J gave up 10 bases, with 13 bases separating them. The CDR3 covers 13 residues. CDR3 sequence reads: CAWRGGHDSPLHF. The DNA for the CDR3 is TGTGCCTGGAGGGGGGGTCACGACTCACCCCTCCACTTT.

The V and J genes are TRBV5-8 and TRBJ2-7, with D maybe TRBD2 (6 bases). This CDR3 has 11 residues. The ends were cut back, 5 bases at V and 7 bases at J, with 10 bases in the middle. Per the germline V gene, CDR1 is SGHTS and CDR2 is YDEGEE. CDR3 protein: CASRLGREQYF. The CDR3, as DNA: TGTGCCAGCAGGCTTGGGAGGGAGCAGTACTTC.

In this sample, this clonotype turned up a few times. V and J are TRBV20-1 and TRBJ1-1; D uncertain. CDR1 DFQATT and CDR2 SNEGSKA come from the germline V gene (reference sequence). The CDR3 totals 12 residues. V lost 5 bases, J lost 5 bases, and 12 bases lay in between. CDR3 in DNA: TGCAGTGCTGAGGGAGGGCGGACTGAAGCTTTCTTT. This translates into CSAEGGRTEAFF.

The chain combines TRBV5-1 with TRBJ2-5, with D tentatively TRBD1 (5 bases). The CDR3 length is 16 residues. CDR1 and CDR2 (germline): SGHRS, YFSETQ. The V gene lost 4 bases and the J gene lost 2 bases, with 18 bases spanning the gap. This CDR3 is CASSRVGRVEQETQYF. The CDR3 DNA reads TGCGCCAGCAGCAGGGTCGGCAGGGTGGAGCAAGAGACCCAGTACTTC.

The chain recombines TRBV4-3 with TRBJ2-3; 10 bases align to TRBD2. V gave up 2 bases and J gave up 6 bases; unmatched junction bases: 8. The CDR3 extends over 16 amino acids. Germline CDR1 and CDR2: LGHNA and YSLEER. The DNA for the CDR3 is TGCGCCAGCAGCCAACGGCTAGCGGGGGCAGGGGATACGCAGTATTTT. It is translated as CASSQRLAGAGDTQYF.

The CDR3 DNA follows: TGCGCCAGCAGCTTGGGTGGGAACGCCAACTATGGCTACACCTTC. Translating it yields CASSLGGNANYGYTF. The gene calls are TRBV5-1 and TRBJ1-2; D unresolved. The CDR3 covers 15 residues. The germline gives CDR1 SGHRS, CDR2 YFSETQ. Deletions cut 0 bases from V and 2 bases from J, with 11 bases between.

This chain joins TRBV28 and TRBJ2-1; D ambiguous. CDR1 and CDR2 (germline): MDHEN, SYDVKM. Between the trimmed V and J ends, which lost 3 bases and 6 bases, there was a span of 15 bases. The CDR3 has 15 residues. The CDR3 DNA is TGTGCCAGCAGTTTGGCCCAGCAAGCAAGCAATGAGCAGTTCTTC. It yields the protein CASSLAQQASNEQFF. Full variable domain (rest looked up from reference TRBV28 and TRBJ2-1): DVKVTQSSRYLVKRTGEKVFLECVQDMDHENMFWYRQDPGLGLRLIYFSYDVKMKEKGDIPEGYSVSREKKERFSLILESASTNQTSMYLCASSLAQQASNEQFFGPGTRLTVL.

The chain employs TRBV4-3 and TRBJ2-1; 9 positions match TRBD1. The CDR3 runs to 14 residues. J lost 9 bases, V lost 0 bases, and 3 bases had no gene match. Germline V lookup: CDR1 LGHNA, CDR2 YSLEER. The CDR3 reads CASSQETGGFEQFF. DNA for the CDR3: TGCGCCAGCAGCCAAGAAACAGGGGGCTTTGAGCAGTTCTTC.

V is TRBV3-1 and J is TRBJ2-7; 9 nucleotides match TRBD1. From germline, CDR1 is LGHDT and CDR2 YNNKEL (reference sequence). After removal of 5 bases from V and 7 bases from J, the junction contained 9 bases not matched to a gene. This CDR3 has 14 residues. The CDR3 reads CASSEVTGGVEQYF. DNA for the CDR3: TGTGCCAGCAGCGAAGTAACAGGGGGCGTTGAGCAGTACTTC.

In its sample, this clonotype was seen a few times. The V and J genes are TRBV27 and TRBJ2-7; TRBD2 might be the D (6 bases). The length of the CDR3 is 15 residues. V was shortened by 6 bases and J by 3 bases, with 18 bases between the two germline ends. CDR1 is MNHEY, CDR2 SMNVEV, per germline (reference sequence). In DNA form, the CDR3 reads TGTGCCAGCAGCCCCCTCCGGGACTCCCTCTACGAGCAGTACTTC. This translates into CASSPLRDSLYEQYF.